This is a list of T cell receptor beta chains from one sample in a study of blood T cell repertoires in COVID-19. The method was immunoSEQ multiplex PCR; TCRdb's version includes in-frame clones alone and lacks a portion of them. The sample shows about 260,000 clones, about 87% of them seen only once. The sample consisted of PBMCs or T cells enriched from blood (not recorded which). Every receptor here comes from a woman in her twenties or thirties with acute COVID-19. The CDR3 runs from the conserved cysteine through the conserved F or W. D genes are given only for firm matches. Clone size is stated in some rows and not others, as once, few, many or a class when expanded.

TRBJ1-6,.,TRBV11-2,.,CASSSQQGPLHF,TGTGCCAGCAGCTCACAACAGGGACCCCTCCACTTT
TRBJ2-3,.,TRBV9,TRBD2,CASSLGLAGADTQYF,TGTGCCAGCAGCTTGGGACTAGCGGGAGCAGATACGCAGTATTTT
TRBJ2-2,once,TRBV6-2/TRBV6-3,.,CASSYSRGPGAGELFF,TGTGCCAGCAGTTACTCCAGGGGTCCCGGAGCCGGGGAGCTGTTTTTT
TRBJ2-1,.,TRBV4-3,.,CASSQDYSNEQFF,TGCGCCAGCAGCCAAGACTATTCGAATGAGCAGTTCTTC
TRBJ2-3,.,TRBV28,.,CASSTNRLVSVTSTDTQYF,TGTGCCAGCAGCACCAACCGACTAGTATCCGTAACTAGCACAGATACGCAGTATTTT
TRBJ2-1,.,TRBV28,TRBD2,CASIIGSGRANEQFF,TGTGCCAGCATAATTGGTAGCGGGAGGGCCAATGAGCAGTTCTTC
TRBJ2-7,.,TRBV4-1,.,CASSQAAGSSYEQYF,TGCGCCAGCAGCCAAGCTGCAGGTTCCTCCTACGAGCAGTACTTC
TRBJ2-7,.,TRBV18,TRBD2,CASSPRENYEQYF,TGTGCCAGCTCACCGCGGGAGAACTACGAGCAGTACTTC
TRBJ2-7,.,TRBV28,TRBD1,CASTGTGNYEQYF,TGTGCCAGTACCGGGACAGGGAACTACGAGCAGTACTTC
TRBJ2-2,.,TRBV28,TRBD1,CASSFPRQGEDTGELFF,TGTGCCAGCAGTTTCCCTCGACAGGGCGAGGACACCGGGGAGCTGTTTTTT
TRBJ1-6,.,TRBV5-4,.,CASSLNWASPLHF,TGTGCCAGCAGCTTGAATTGGGCGTCACCCCTCCACTTT
TRBJ2-7,.,TRBV14,.,CASSPGHYEQYF,TGTGCCAGCAGCCCGGGACATTACGAGCAGTACTTC
TRBJ1-5,.,TRBV29-1,TRBD1,CSVVAGGQPQHF,TGCAGCGTTGTGGCAGGGGGTCAGCCCCAGCATTTT
TRBJ2-2,.,TRBV30,.,CAWSASGAGELFF,TGTGCCTGGAGTGCCTCGGGAGCCGGGGAGCTGTTTTTT
TRBJ1-1,few,TRBV3-1/TRBV3-2,.,CASSQTRTEAFF,TGTGCCAGCAGCCAAACGCGAACTGAAGCTTTCTTT
TRBJ2-5,.,TRBV4-1,.,CASSLGADEGETQYF,TGCGCCAGCAGCCTCGGAGCGGATGAAGGGGAGACCCAGTACTTC
TRBJ2-1,few,TRBV19,.,CASSIAGTGLFGGEQFF,TGTGCCAGTAGTATAGCGGGAACGGGCCTATTCGGTGGTGAGCAGTTCTTC